The 12 T cell receptor beta chains reported below all come from one sample, sequenced in a study of human T cells and chemical hapten exposure. Each CDR3 protein gets one entry after TCRdb re-called the RACE reads with MiXCR. The sample carries 120,000 or so distinct CDR3 sequences, roughly 10% recorded once. Sample time point: patch test 3, about 24 weeks after DPC sensitization. The treatment: therapeutic diphenylcyclopropenone sensitization with weekly scalp DPC. The specimen was whole blood, collected in connection with sensitization to the hapten diphenylcyclopropenone (DPC). Receptors originate from a woman aged 45-59 years with alopecia areata. Some clones in this sample may be carry-over from other donors' samples.

This clonotype was seen ten or more times. This chain connects TRBV29-1 to TRBJ2-1; unclear D gene. The germline V gene has CDR1 SQVTM and CDR2 ANQGSEA. Trimming cost V 4 bases and J 9 bases, with 13 bases left between them. This CDR3 is 12 amino acids long. The CDR3 DNA follows: TGCAGCGTTGTCAGGCCCAGCAGTGAGCAGTTCTTC. Translated, it gives CSVVRPSSEQFF.

This clonotype was seen at least ten times. This rearrangement joins TRBV2 to TRBJ2-1; 8 bases map to TRBD2. This CDR3 has 13 residues. Looked up from germline, CDR1 is SNHLY and CDR2 is FYNNEI. V lost 5 bases and J lost 10; bases outside the gene matches: 7. CDR3 in amino acids: CASSSGTRWEQFF. CDR3 nucleotides: TGTGCCAGCAGTTCCGGGACTAGGTGGGAGCAGTTCTTC. Combining the CDR3 with reference TRBV2 and TRBJ2-1 gives the whole variable domain EPEVTQTPSHQVTQMGQEVILRCVPISNHLYFYWYRQILGQKVEFLVSFYNNEISEKSEIFDDQFSVERPDGSNFTLKIRSTKLEDSAMYFCASSSGTRWEQFFGPGTRLTVL.

This clonotype came up a few times. The gene calls are TRBV2 and TRBJ2-5, with D possibly called TRBD1 or TRBD2 (5 bases each). Trimming removed 7 bases from V and 2 bases from J, with 14 bases in between. The CDR3 loop spans 14 amino acids. CDR1 is SNHLY and CDR2 is FYNNEI in the germline V gene. In nucleotides, the CDR3 is TGTGCCAGCAAGGGGACGGAGCAACAAGAGACCCAGTACTTC. This encodes CASKGTEQQETQYF.

The chain recombines TRBV20-1 with TRBJ2-7, with TRBD1 matching 10 bases. Germline CDR1 and CDR2: DFQATT and SNEGSKA (reference sequence). The CDR3 runs 14 residues. V shed 6 bases, J shed 5 bases, and the junction held 10 bases outside the gene matches. The CDR3 region has the DNA TGCAGTGCATCCCTGACAGGGGGCTTCCACGAGCAGTACTTC. Its protein is CSASLTGGFHEQYF.

The sample holds a few counts of this clonotype. As DNA, the CDR3 is TGTGCCTCCAAGGCGCCCCAGCATTCACCCCTCCACTTT. The encoded protein is CASKAPQHSPLHF. This rearrangement joins TRBV2 to TRBJ1-6; D ambiguous. V was pared by 11 bases and J by 8 bases, with 16 bases between. The CDR3 sequence is 13 residues long. Per germline, CDR1 SNHLY and CDR2 FYNNEI.

This clonotype was seen more than once but under ten times. The chain recombines TRBV15 with TRBJ2-5, with D possibly matching TRBD2 (6 bases). The CDR3 contains 16 residues. Trimming stripped 0 bases from V and 5 bases from J, with 16 bases between. Germline V gene sequence: CDR1 LNHNV, CDR2 YYDKDF (reference sequence). This chain's CDR3 is CATSRDSGAGLETQYF. In nucleotides, the CDR3 is TGTGCCACCAGCAGAGATTCCGGGGCGGGGTTGGAGACCCAGTACTTC.

This clonotype was observed a few times. J is TRBJ2-7 and V is TRBV21-1; TRBD2 is taken as the D call from the table, unchecked against the DNA. TRBV21-1 is listed as a pseudogene. This CDR3 has 16 amino acids. CDR3 sequence (DNA): TGTGCCAGCAGCAAAGCCCCCCTAGCGGGGGGGCGCGAGCAGTACTTC. This translates into CASSKAPLAGGREQYF.

This clonotype has a handful of counts. The chain combines TRBV24-1 with TRBJ1-2; possibly TRBD1 for D (5 bases). V gave up 4 bases and J gave up 8 bases, with 13 bases separating them. Germline V gene lookup returns CDR1 KGHDR and CDR2 SFDVKD. This CDR3 comprises 13 residues. The CDR3 sequence: CATSEFDSNGYTF. The CDR3 nucleotides are TGTGCCACCAGTGAATTCGACAGTAACGGCTACACCTTC.

This clonotype was seen many times. V is TRBV7-8 and J is TRBJ2-3; the D is unclear. This CDR3 has 17 amino acids. Germline lookup yields CDR1 SGHVS and CDR2 FQNEAQ. V gave up 1 base and J gave up 1 base, with 15 bases separating them. CDR3 region: CASSLVGSGHGTDTQYF. The DNA for the CDR3 is TGTGCCAGCAGCTTAGTTGGTTCCGGGCATGGCACAGATACGCAGTATTTT.

The rearrangement joins TRBV6-6 to TRBJ2-7; 8 nucleotides agree with TRBD1. The ends lost 7 bases at V and 4 bases at J; junction bases unmatched: 9. CDR1 and CDR2 from the germline V gene are MNHNY and SVGAGI (reference sequence). CDR3 length equals 14 residues. The CDR3 DNA sequence: TGTGCCAGCACCCCCGGAGGACAGGGTTACGAGCAGTACTTC. This sequence encodes CASTPGGQGYEQYF.

The CDR3, as DNA: TGCAGTGCCATAACCGGGACAAAGATCCACGAGCAGTACTTC. This sequence encodes CSAITGTKIHEQYF. The rearrangement joins TRBV20-1 to TRBJ2-7; perhaps TRBD1 as D (6 bases). V lost 6 bases and J 5 bases, leaving 20 bases between the germline ends. The CDR3 is 14 amino acids. Germline V gives CDR1 DFQATT, CDR2 SNEGSKA (reference sequence).

At least ten counts were recorded for this clonotype. The chain combines TRBV27 with TRBJ1-1, with 8 bases identical to TRBD1. The CDR3 extends over 14 amino acids. Germline lookup yields CDR1 MNHEY and CDR2 SMNVEV (reference sequence). V lost 6 bases and J lost 4; bases outside the gene matches: 7. CDR3: CASRLTGAGTEAFF. The CDR3 DNA reads as TGTGCCAGCAGGTTGACAGGGGCTGGCACTGAAGCTTTCTTT.